The rows below give T cell receptor delta chains drawn from one sample of a study of delta chains in infants with herpesvirus infections. TCRdb redid the clone calls on the RT-PCR reads with CATT. The sample includes about 1,500 delta-chain clones, around 30% of them seen just once. Sample: peripheral blood, taken at time point 1 of longitudinal follow-up. Receptors were obtained from a human donor who was a Ugandan infant, either HIV-exposed or HIV-unexposed (not recorded which). Each CDR3 is given with its conserved first and last residue. A D gene is named only where the DNA matches it firmly. Size tells how often a clone was seen, or its class if it is expanded.

CALGEGGYAGYTDKLIF,TGTGCTCTTGGGGAAGGGGGATACGCGGGGTACACCGATAAACTCATCTTT,once,TRDD3,TRDV1,TRDJ1